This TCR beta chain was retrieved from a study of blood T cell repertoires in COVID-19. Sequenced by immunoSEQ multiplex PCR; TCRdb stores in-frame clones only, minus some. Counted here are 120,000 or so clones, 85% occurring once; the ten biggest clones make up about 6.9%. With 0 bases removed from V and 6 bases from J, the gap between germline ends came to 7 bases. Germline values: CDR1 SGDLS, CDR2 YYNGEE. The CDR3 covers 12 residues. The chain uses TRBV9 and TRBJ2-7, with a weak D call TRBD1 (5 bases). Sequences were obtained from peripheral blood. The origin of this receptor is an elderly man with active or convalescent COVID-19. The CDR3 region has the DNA TGTGCCAGCAGCGTAGAGGGGATCGAGCAGTACTTC. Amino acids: CASSVEGIEQYF.